This TCR beta chain was obtained from a study of blood T cell repertoires in COVID-19. The overall study: Collection of acute and convalescent COVID-19 samples took place in the United States, Italy and Spain. T cells, B-cell-depleted T cells, or PBMCs supplied cDNA or gDNA.

In the original workflow: Amplification of reference gene primers was used by the study to estimate nucleated cell counts. Data came from immunoSEQ multiplex PCR; TCRdb stores just in-frame clones and leaves some out. The V and J calls and clone size come from that table; D and trimming were worked out from the DNA. Among tens of thousands of clones, 88% were seen once, and the ten largest hold 6% to 7.5%. The CDR3 covers 16 residues. The V gene end was trimmed by 1 base and the J gene end by 2 bases; junction bases not matched to a gene: 5. Germline lookup yields CDR1 LGHDT and CDR2 YNNKEL (reference sequence).

This TCR was recovered from a woman older than 75 with acute or convalescent COVID-19. The sequenced material came from peripheral blood. The V call is TRBV3-1 (or the pseudogene TRBV3-2), the J call TRBJ2-7; 10 positions agree with TRBD1. The CDR3 reads CASSQAPGQGTYEQYF. CDR3 nucleotide sequence: TGTGCCAGCAGCCAAGCCCCGGGACAGGGGACCTACGAGCAGTACTTC.